This T cell receptor (beta chain) emerged from a study of control samples from healthy donors and cancer patients. TCRdb's table, derived via immunoSEQ multiplex PCR, lists solely in-frame clones and lacks some. In the table there are over 200,000 clones, approximately 80% of which are singletons. The CDR3 is 16 amino acids. Germline V CDR1 and CDR2: SGHNT, YYREEE (reference sequence). Between the trimmed V and J ends, which lost 2 bases and 6 bases, there was a span of 15 bases. This clone was seen a handful of times. Sequencing was done on a sample of PBMCs. This TCR was sampled from a woman aged 55-70 years with lung cancer. The chain is built from TRBV5-4 and TRBJ1-6; possibly TRBD1 for D (5 bases). CDR3 sequence (DNA): TGTGCCAGCAGCTTTGGGTCCCAGGGATTTAATTCACCCCTCCACTTT. Amino acids: CASSFGSQGFNSPLHF.